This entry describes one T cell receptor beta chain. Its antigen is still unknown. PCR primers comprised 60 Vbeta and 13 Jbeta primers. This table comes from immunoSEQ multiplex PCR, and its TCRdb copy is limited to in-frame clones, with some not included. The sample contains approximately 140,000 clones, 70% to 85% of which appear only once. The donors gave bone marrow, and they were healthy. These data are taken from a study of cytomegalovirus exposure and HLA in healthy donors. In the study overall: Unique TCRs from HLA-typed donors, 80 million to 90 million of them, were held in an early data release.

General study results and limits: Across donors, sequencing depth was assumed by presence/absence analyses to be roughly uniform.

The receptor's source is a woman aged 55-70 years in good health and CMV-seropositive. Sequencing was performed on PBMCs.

CDR3 region: CASSSQGYNEQYF. CDR3 DNA sequence: TGTGCCAGCAGCTCACAGGGTTACAACGAGCAGTACTTC. The chain recombines TRBV7-3 with TRBJ2-7; the D gene is possibly TRBD1 (6 bases). This CDR3 contains 13 residues. CDR1 is SGHTA and CDR2 is FQGTGA in the germline V gene. V was pared by 4 bases and J by 5 bases, with 12 bases between.